This entry concerns a single T cell receptor beta chain. Sequencing was performed with immunoSEQ multiplex PCR; in TCRdb, only in-frame clones are kept and a portion is missing. This sample yields approximately 150,000 clones, of which over 65% are seen a single time; roughly 17% belongs to the top ten. The data stem from a study of blood T cell repertoires in COVID-19. V lost 5 bases and J lost 2; bases outside the gene matches: 9. Looked up from germline, CDR1 is PRHDT and CDR2 is FYEKMQ (reference sequence). The length of the CDR3 is 16 residues. The chain joins TRBV13 to TRBJ2-7; TRBD1 matches 10 bases. Sequencing used peripheral blood. The source of this sequence is a man aged 45-65 years with acute or convalescent COVID-19. The CDR3 nucleotides are TGTGCCAGCAGCCATCCCGGGACAGGGGTCACCTACGAGCAGTACGTC. This translates into CASSHPGTGVTYEQYV.